The next 19 T cell receptor beta chains were all read from a single sample in a study of shared clonotypes between healthy human individuals. Terminally differentiated effector memory CD45RA+ cells were left out of the naive CD8 fraction, which was CD45RO-negative and positively selected for CCR7. Here immunoSEQ multiplex PCR was the method, and the copy in TCRdb shows in-frame clones only, minus some. The sample includes around 600,000 clones, 90% to 95% seen only once; the top ten take over 0.1%. Sequencing was performed on naive CD8+ T cells sorted from blood. The source of these receptors is a woman aged 25 to 45 in good health.

This clone came up once. The chain carries TRBV7-9 and TRBJ2-5; tentatively, D is TRBD1 (5 bases). V gave up 4 bases and J gave up 3 bases, with 6 bases separating them. The CDR3 runs to 12 residues. Germline values: CDR1 SEHNR, CDR2 FQNEAQ (reference sequence). This CDR3 reads CASSSTEETQYF. The CDR3 DNA follows: TGTGCCAGCAGCTCGACAGAAGAGACCCAGTACTTC.

This chain links TRBV6-5 with TRBJ2-1; D gene ambiguous. Trimming removed 5 bases at V and 10 bases at J, with 9 bases between. Germline V gives CDR1 MNHEY, CDR2 SVGAGI. CDR3 length equals 11 residues. The CDR3 is CASSPGSEQFF. The CDR3 nucleotides are TGTGCCAGCAGTCCGGGCAGCGAGCAGTTCTTC.

This clone was recorded once. The same CDR3 is also encoded by other DNA sequences in this sample. This chain links TRBV28 with TRBJ1-1; TRBD1 aligns across 7 bases. J gave up 4 bases and V 2 bases, and 4 bases lay outside the gene matches. Germline loops: CDR1 MDHEN, CDR2 SYDVKM. The CDR3 extends over 14 amino acids. CDR3 nucleotide sequence: TGTGCCAGCAGTTTAACCAGGGGGACCACTGAAGCTTTCTTT. This codes for CASSLTRGTTEAFF.

V usage is TRBV2 and J usage is TRBJ2-5, with 12 nucleotides matching TRBD2. CDR1 and CDR2 from the germline V gene are SNHLY and FYNNEI. This CDR3 comprises 16 residues. The V segment lost 5 bases and the J segment 1 base; nucleotides outside the gene matches: 5. The CDR3 coding sequence is TGTGCCAGCAGTCGGCTAGCGGGAGGGACCCAAGAGACCCAGTACTTC. It encodes CASSRLAGGTQETQYF.

The rearrangement uses TRBV28 and TRBJ2-7; 8 bases fit TRBD1. The CDR3 is 14 amino acids. From germline, CDR1 is MDHEN and CDR2 SYDVKM. Trimming removed 5 bases from V and 5 bases from J; junction bases left unmatched: 8. Here the CDR3 DNA reads TGTGCCAGCAGTAACTCAGGGGGCAGAAACGAGCAGTACTTC. This gives the protein CASSNSGGRNEQYF.

In DNA, the CDR3 is TGCAGTGCTAGATCCTATGGGGAGCAGTTCTTC. It specifies CSARSYGEQFF. The rearrangement joins TRBV20-1 to TRBJ2-1; D is unclear. Between the trimmed V and J ends, which lost 2 bases and 10 bases, there was a span of 9 bases. The CDR3 sequence is 11 residues long. Germline V CDR1 and CDR2: DFQATT, SNEGSKA (reference sequence).

CDR3 residues: CASSFTNTYEQYF. The CDR3 region has the DNA TGTGCCAGCAGTTTCACAAACACATACGAGCAGTACTTC. The chain recombines TRBV28 with TRBJ2-7; the D is unclear. The CDR3 sequence is 13 residues long. V was clipped by 3 bases and J by 4 bases, with 10 bases between them. Germline V lookup: CDR1 MDHEN, CDR2 SYDVKM. Looking up the rest from reference TRBV28 and TRBJ2-7 gives the full variable domain: DVKVTQSSRYLVKRTGEKVFLECVQDMDHENMFWYRQDPGLGLRLIYFSYDVKMKEKGDIPEGYSVSREKKERFSLILESASTNQTSMYLCASSFTNTYEQYFGPGTRLTVT.

J is TRBJ2-7 and V is TRBV7-8, with D tentatively TRBD1 (6 bases). CDR3 length equals 12 residues. The V end lost 5 bases, the J end lost 6 bases, and 11 bases lay between the germline ends. Germline-derived CDR1 and CDR2 are SGHVS and FQNEAQ. The CDR3 DNA sequence: TGTGCCAGCAGCCTCACAGGGCCCGAGCAGTACTTC. Protein sequence: CASSLTGPEQYF.

The chain recombines TRBV9 with TRBJ2-7; the match to TRBD2 covers 7 bases. J was trimmed by 2 bases and V by 1 base; bases with no gene match: 3. Looked up from germline, CDR1 is SGDLS and CDR2 is YYNGEE. There are 14 residues in the CDR3. The CDR3 spells CASSVLAGAYEQYF. CDR3 sequence (DNA): TGTGCCAGCAGCGTACTTGCGGGGGCCTACGAGCAGTACTTC.

The chain links TRBV28 to TRBJ2-1, with TRBD2 matching over 13 bases. The junction had 7 bases not matched to a gene; V was cut back by 4 bases and J by 7 bases. Germline CDR1 reads MDHEN; CDR2 reads SYDVKM. The CDR3 is made up of 16 amino acids. Here the CDR3 reads CASSSLTSGRINEQFF. CDR3 sequence (DNA): TGTGCCAGCAGTTCCCTGACTAGCGGGAGGATTAATGAGCAGTTCTTC. The full variable domain, completed using reference TRBV28 and TRBJ2-1, is DVKVTQSSRYLVKRTGEKVFLECVQDMDHENMFWYRQDPGLGLRLIYFSYDVKMKEKGDIPEGYSVSREKKERFSLILESASTNQTSMYLCASSSLTSGRINEQFFGPGTRLTVL.

The chain couples TRBV27 to TRBJ2-7, with D unresolved. V was shortened by 0 bases and J by 3 bases, with 9 bases between the two germline ends. The CDR3 is 14 residues long. CDR1 and CDR2 (germline): MNHEY, SMNVEV (reference sequence). CDR3: CASSLSRGIYEQYF. DNA of the CDR3: TGTGCCAGCAGTTTATCTCGCGGTATCTACGAGCAGTACTTC.

As regards this clone: Other DNA sequences of this sample code for an identical CDR3. The chain recombines TRBV13 with TRBJ2-5; D ambiguous. The end of the DNA aligns better with TRBJ2-7, so the J call may be wrong. Per the germline V gene, CDR1 is PRHDT and CDR2 is FYEKMQ (reference sequence). CDR3 length equals 13 residues. The CDR3 DNA is TGTGCCAGCAGCTTGACGAGCTCCTACGAGCAGTACTTC. This encodes CASSLTSSYEQYF.

V is TRBV21-1 and J is TRBJ2-5; the table gives TRBD1 as D, unverified against the DNA. TRBV21-1 is flagged as a pseudogene. The CDR3 is 18 residues long. CDR3 loop: CASSKKGTHWTGQETQYF. CDR3 DNA sequence: TGTGCCAGCAGCAAAAAAGGGACCCACTGGACAGGGCAAGAGACCCAGTACTTC.

The rearrangement links TRBV7-8 to TRBJ2-7; possibly TRBD1 for D (7 bases). Germline V gene sequence: CDR1 SGHVS, CDR2 FQNEAQ. V was shortened by 1 base and J by 0 bases, with 10 bases between the two germline ends. This CDR3 contains 15 residues. The CDR3 here is CASSLGRDSSYEQYF. CDR3 nucleotides: TGTGCCAGCAGCTTAGGGCGGGACAGCTCCTACGAGCAGTACTTC.

This chain connects TRBV29-1 to TRBJ1-1; no clear D gene. The CDR3 loop spans 12 amino acids. The V gene lost 7 bases and the J gene lost 1 base, with 10 bases spanning the gap. CDR1 is SQVTM, CDR2 ANQGSEA, per germline. DNA of the CDR3: TGCAGCGGCCTGCCCCCGAACACTGAAGCTTTCTTT. This codes for CSGLPPNTEAFF. Looking up the rest from reference TRBV29-1 and TRBJ1-1 gives the full variable domain: SAVISQKPSRDICQRGTSLTIQCQVDSQVTMMFWYRQQPGQSLTLIATANQGSEATYESGFVIDKFPISRPNLTFSTLTVSNMSPEDSSIYLCSGLPPNTEAFFGQGTRLTVV.

The chain combines TRBV27 with TRBJ2-5, with 8 bases fitting TRBD2. CDR1 is MNHEY and CDR2 is SMNVEV in the germline V gene (reference sequence). This CDR3 has 15 amino acids. V shed 6 bases, J shed 5 bases, and the junction held 11 bases outside the gene matches. The CDR3 loop is CASSEREMEWETQYF. CDR3 DNA: TGTGCCAGCAGCGAGCGGGAGATGGAATGGGAGACCCAGTACTTC.

V is TRBV5-4 and J is TRBJ1-1, with TRBD1 identical over 9 bases. With 7 bases clipped from V and 4 bases from J, the junction kept 11 bases outside the gene matches. Per germline, CDR1 SGHNT and CDR2 YYREEE (reference sequence). CDR3 length equals 15 residues. For the CDR3, the DNA is TGTGCCAGCGGGGGGACAGGGAGCGAAGGCACTGAAGCTTTCTTT. Its protein product is CASGGTGSEGTEAFF. Full variable domain (outside the CDR3, taken from reference TRBV5-4 and TRBJ1-1): ETGVTQSPTHLIKTRGQQVTLRCSSQSGHNTVSWYQQALGQGPQFIFQYYREEENGRGNFPPRFSGLQFPNYSSELNVNALELDDSALYLCASGGTGSEGTEAFFGQGTRLTVV.

This clone has a single count. The chain couples TRBV7-9 to TRBJ2-7; possibly TRBD1 for D (5 bases). Germline V gene lookup returns CDR1 SEHNR and CDR2 FQNEAQ (reference sequence). The CDR3 has 15 amino acids. V dropped 2 bases and J dropped 1 base, with 12 bases sitting between them. For the CDR3, the DNA is TGTGCCAGCAGCTTAAAGACAGCCTCTTCCTACGAGCAGTACTTC. Its translation: CASSLKTASSYEQYF.

The chain combines TRBV27 with TRBJ1-6, with 8 bases lining up with TRBD1. V lost 7 bases and J lost 6; bases outside the gene matches: 5. This CDR3 has 14 residues. Germline assignment: CDR1 MNHEY and CDR2 SMNVEV (reference sequence). CDR3 region: CASTGTGSNSPLHF. The CDR3, as DNA: TGTGCCAGCACCGGGACAGGTTCTAATTCACCCCTCCACTTT.